A few counts support the clone carrying this TCR beta chain. Only in-frame clones appear in the TCRdb table, and some are missing; sequencing was by immunoSEQ multiplex PCR. The sample holds 300,000 to 450,000 clones, over 75% seen once. CDR1 and CDR2 (germline): SGHRS, YFSETQ. The CDR3 loop spans 16 amino acids. After removal of 0 bases from V and 6 bases from J, the junction contained 8 bases not matched to a gene. The entry originates in a study of blood T cell repertoires in COVID-19. The sequence was collected from a man aged 25 to 45 who had recovered from COVID-19. The chain carries TRBV5-1 and TRBJ2-3; 9 bases are shared with TRBD1. The sequencing input was PBMCs or T cells enriched from blood (not recorded which). CDR3 sequence (DNA): TGCGCCAGCAGCTTGGCGTGGGGACAGGGAGGGGATACGCAGTATTTT. Amino acid sequence: CASSLAWGQGGDTQYF.